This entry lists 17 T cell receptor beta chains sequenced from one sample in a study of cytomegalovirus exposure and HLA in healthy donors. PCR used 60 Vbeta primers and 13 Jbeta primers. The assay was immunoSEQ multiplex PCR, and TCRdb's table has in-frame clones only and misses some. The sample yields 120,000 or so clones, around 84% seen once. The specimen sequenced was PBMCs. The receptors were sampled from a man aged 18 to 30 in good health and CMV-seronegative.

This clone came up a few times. The CDR3 DNA sequence: TGCAGCGTTGAACTTGACAGAAACTACGAGCAGTACTTC. Its translation is CSVELDRNYEQYF. V gene TRBV29-1 combines with J gene TRBJ2-7, with TRBD1 as a possible D gene (5 bases). Germline assignment: CDR1 SQVTM and CDR2 ANQGSEA. The V end was cut by 2 bases, the J end by 3 bases, with 11 bases between. This CDR3 is built from 13 residues.

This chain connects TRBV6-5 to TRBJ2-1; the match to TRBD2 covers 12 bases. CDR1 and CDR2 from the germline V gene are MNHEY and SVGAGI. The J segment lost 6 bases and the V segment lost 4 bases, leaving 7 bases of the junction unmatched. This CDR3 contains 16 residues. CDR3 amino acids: CASSFPTSGGGNEQFF. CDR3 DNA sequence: TGTGCCAGCAGTTTCCCGACTAGCGGGGGTGGCAATGAGCAGTTCTTC.

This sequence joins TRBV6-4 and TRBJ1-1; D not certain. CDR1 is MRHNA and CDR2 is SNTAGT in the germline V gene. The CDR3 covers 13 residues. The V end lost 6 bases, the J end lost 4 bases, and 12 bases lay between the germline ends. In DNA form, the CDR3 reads TGTGCCAGCAGCGCTCTAGGAGGCACTGAAGCTTTCTTT. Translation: CASSALGGTEAFF.

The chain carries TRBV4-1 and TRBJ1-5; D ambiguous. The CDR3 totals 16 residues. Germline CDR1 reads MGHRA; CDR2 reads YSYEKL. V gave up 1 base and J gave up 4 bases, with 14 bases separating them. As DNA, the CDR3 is TGCGCCAGCAGCCAAGGCCGCGGGCTAAAAAATCAGCCCCAGCATTTT. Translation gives CASSQGRGLKNQPQHF.

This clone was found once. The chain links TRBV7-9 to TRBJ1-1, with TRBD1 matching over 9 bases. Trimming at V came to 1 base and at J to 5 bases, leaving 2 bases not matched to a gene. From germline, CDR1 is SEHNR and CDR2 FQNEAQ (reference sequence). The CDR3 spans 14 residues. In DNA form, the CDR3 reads TGTGCCAGCAGCTTAGGGGACAGGGTGACTGAAGCTTTCTTT. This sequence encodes CASSLGDRVTEAFF.

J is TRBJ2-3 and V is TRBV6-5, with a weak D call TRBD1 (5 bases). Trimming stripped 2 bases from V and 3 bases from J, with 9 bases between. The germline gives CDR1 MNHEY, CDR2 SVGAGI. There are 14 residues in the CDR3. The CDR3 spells CASSYLKGTDTQYF. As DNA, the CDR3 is TGTGCCAGCAGTTACCTAAAGGGGACAGATACGCAGTATTTT.

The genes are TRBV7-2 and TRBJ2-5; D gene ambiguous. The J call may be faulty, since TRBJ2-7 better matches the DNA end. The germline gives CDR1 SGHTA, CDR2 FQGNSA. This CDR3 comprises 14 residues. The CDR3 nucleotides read TGTGCCAGCAGCTTAAGGCAGACAACCTACGAGCAGTACTTC. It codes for CASSLRQTTYEQYF.

CDR3 loop: CASSASQRGGETQYF. DNA for the CDR3: TGTGCCAGCAGCGCGAGCCAGCGGGGGGGGGAGACCCAGTACTTC. The chain recombines TRBV5-4 with TRBJ2-5, with 10 bases fitting TRBD2. The ends lost 4 bases at V and 5 bases at J; junction bases unmatched: 8. Germline-derived CDR1 and CDR2 are SGHNT and YYREEE (reference sequence). This CDR3 has 15 residues.

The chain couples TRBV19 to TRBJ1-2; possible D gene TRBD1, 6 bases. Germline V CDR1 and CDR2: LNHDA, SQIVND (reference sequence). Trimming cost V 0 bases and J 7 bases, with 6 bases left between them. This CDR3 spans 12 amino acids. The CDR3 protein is CASSIEGAGYTF. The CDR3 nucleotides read TGTGCCAGTAGTATAGAGGGGGCTGGCTACACCTTC.

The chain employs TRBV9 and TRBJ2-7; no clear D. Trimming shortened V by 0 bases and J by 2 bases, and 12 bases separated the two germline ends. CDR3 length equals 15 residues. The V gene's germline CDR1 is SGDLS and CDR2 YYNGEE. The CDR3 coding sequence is TGTGCCAGCAGCGTAGCGGATAGCTTAGCCTACGAGCAGTACTTC. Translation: CASSVADSLAYEQYF.

CDR3 sequence: CASSPGGTGLGELFF. The CDR3 region has the DNA TGTGCCAGCAGCCCCGGTGGGACAGGACTCGGGGAGCTGTTTTTT. This chain joins TRBV7-2 and TRBJ2-2; 8 positions agree with TRBD1. Germline CDR1 and CDR2: SGHTA and FQGNSA. The CDR3 is 15 amino acids. Trimming removed 5 bases from V and 7 bases from J; junction bases left unmatched: 9.

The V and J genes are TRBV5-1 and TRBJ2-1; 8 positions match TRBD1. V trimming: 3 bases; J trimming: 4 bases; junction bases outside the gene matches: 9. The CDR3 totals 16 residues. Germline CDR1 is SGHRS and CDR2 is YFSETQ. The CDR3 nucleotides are TGCGCCAGCAGCTCAGGGGGCGGGGTGAGGTACAATGAGCAGTTCTTC. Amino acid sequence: CASSSGGGVRYNEQFF.

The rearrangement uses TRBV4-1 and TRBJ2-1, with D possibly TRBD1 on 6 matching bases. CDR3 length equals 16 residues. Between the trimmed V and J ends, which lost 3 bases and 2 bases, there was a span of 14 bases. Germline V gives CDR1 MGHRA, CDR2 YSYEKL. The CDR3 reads CASSHDTGFPYNEQFF. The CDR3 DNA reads TGCGCCAGCAGCCACGATACAGGGTTCCCCTACAATGAGCAGTTCTTC.

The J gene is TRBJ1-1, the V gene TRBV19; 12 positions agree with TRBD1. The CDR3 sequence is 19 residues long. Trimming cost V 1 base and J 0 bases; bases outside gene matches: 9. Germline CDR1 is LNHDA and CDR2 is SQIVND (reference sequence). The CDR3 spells CASSIVWPGQGAMNTEAFF. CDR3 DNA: TGTGCCAGTAGTATAGTTTGGCCGGGACAGGGGGCAATGAACACTGAAGCTTTCTTT. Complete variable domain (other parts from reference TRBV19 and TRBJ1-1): DGGITQSPKYLFRKEGQNVTLSCEQNLNHDAMYWYRQDPGQGLRLIYYSQIVNDFQKGDIAEGYSVSREKKESFPLTVTSAQKNPTAFYLCASSIVWPGQGAMNTEAFFGQGTRLTVV.

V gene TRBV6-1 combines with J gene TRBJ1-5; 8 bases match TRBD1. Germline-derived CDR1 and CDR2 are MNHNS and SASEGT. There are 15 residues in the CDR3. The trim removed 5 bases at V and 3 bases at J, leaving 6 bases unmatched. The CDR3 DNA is TGTGCCAGCAGTCCGACAGGGGCCCTCAATCAGCCCCAGCATTTT. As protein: CASSPTGALNQPQHF.

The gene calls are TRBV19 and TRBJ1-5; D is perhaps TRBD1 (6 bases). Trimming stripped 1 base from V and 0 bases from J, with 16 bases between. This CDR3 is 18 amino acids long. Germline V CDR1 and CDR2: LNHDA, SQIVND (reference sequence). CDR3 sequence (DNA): TGTGCCAGTAGTATAGTCCCCCTGACAGGCAATAGCAATCAGCCCCAGCATTTT. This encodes CASSIVPLTGNSNQPQHF.

The CDR3 loop reads CASSPQDSNTEAFF. The CDR3 DNA follows: TGTGCCAGCTCACCCCAGGATTCGAACACTGAAGCTTTCTTT. The V and J genes are TRBV18 and TRBJ1-1; D call uncertain. Germline V gene lookup returns CDR1 KGHSH and CDR2 LQKENI. Trimming removed 3 bases at V and 1 base at J, with 9 bases between. The CDR3 spans 14 residues.